A selection of T cell receptor beta chains follows, all from one sample in a study of beta chain features in type 1 diabetes. Method: immunoSEQ multiplex PCR; TCRdb's copy keeps in-frame clones and lacks some. The top ten clones hold around 0.026% of a sample with under 250,000 clones, approximately 14% of them seen once. The sequenced material came from naive CD4+ T cells from blood. Receptor source: a woman aged 40 to 50 in good health. Both conserved end residues are part of each CDR3. A D gene is named only where the DNA matches it firmly. Clone size is not always given. Where it is, it says once, few, many or a class for expanded clones.

TRBV11-2	14	TRBJ2-7	few	TRBD2	CASHRAGGIYEQYF	TGTGCCAGCCACAGGGCGGGGGGTATATACGAGCAGTACTTC
TRBV6-5	14	TRBJ1-3	few	.	CASSSTGSGNTIYF	TGTGCCAGCAGTTCGACAGGCTCTGGAAACACCATATATTTT
TRBV7-9	15	TRBJ2-1	few	TRBD2	CASSSSGGAFDEQFF	TGTGCCAGCAGCTCTAGCGGGGGGGCCTTCGATGAGCAGTTCTTC
TRBV5-6	18	TRBJ1-1	.	TRBD1	CASSSRSHPGQRNTEAFF	TGTGCCAGCTCATCGCGCAGTCACCCGGGACAGAGGAACACTGAAGCTTTCTTT
TRBV6-5	14	TRBJ2-6	few	.	CASSLEFWANVLTF	TGTGCCAGCAGTTTAGAGTTTTGGGCCAACGTCCTGACTTTC
TRBV11-2	15	TRBJ2-3	.	TRBD2	CASSFRGGGTDTQYF	TGTGCCAGCAGCTTTCGGGGGGGAGGCACAGATACGCAGTATTTT
TRBV7-2	15	TRBJ1-1	.	.	CASSLGGQWGTEAFF	TGTGCCAGCAGCTTAGGCGGGCAGTGGGGCACTGAAGCTTTCTTT
TRBV5-6	15	TRBJ1-2	.	TRBD1	CASSPERQGHYGYTF	TGTGCCAGCAGCCCGGAACGACAGGGTCACTATGGCTACACCTTC
TRBV18	14	TRBJ2-7	few	TRBD1	CASSPGTGGREQYF	TGTGCCAGCTCACCAGGGACAGGGGGACGCGAGCAGTACTTC
TRBV6-1	18	TRBJ2-1	.	TRBD1	CASSELAPGTGRGNEQFF	TGTGCCAGCAGTGAATTGGCTCCCGGGACAGGGAGAGGGAATGAGCAGTTCTTC
TRBV27	15	TRBJ2-5	.	TRBD2	CASRSGRGGPETQYF	TGTGCCAGTAGGTCAGGGCGGGGGGGCCCAGAGACCCAGTACTTC
TRBV19	16	TRBJ2-3	few	TRBD1	CASSLGQGWATDTQYF	TGTGCCAGTAGTCTAGGACAGGGCTGGGCTACAGATACGCAGTATTTT
TRBV20-1	11	TRBJ2-7	few	TRBD2	CSVAGPYEQYF	TGCAGTGTAGCGGGGCCCTACGAGCAGTACTTC
TRBV10-3	15	TRBJ2-1	.	TRBD1	CAISGGQGAYNEQFF	TGTGCCATCAGTGGGGGACAGGGGGCCTACAATGAGCAGTTCTTC
TRBV6-5	14	TRBJ1-1	.	.	CASSYSTVNTEAFF	TGTGCCAGCAGTTACTCGACAGTGAACACTGAAGCTTTCTTT
TRBV6-5	13	TRBJ2-5	few	.	CASRKAVQETQYF	TGTGCCAGCAGAAAAGCGGTTCAAGAGACCCAGTACTTC
TRBV19	12	TRBJ1-5	few	.	CASSILSQPQHF	TGTGCCAGTAGTATTTTATCTCAGCCCCAGCATTTT
TRBV19	15	TRBJ2-5	.	.	CASSIGPILGETQYF	TGTGCCAGTAGTATAGGTCCAATCCTCGGTGAGACCCAGTACTTC
TRBV7-2	19	TRBJ2-7	.	TRBD2	CASSLLPRSSKRGSYEQYF	TGTGCCAGCAGCTTATTACCGCGAAGCTCTAAGCGGGGTTCATACGAGCAGTACTTC
TRBV7-2	15	TRBJ2-1	.	TRBD2	CASSLLLAAYNEQFF	TGTGCCAGCAGCTTATTGCTAGCGGCGTACAATGAGCAGTTCTTC
TRBV7-2	16	TRBJ1-1	few	.	CASSLQWSLMNAEAFF	TGTGCCAGCAGCTTACAGTGGAGTCTGATGAACGCTGAAGCTTTCTTT
TRBV7-9	18	TRBJ1-2	few	TRBD1	CASSLPPGQGADNYGYTF	TGTGCCAGCAGCTTACCGCCGGGACAGGGGGCGGATAACTATGGCTACACCTTC
TRBV6-5	13	TRBJ1-2	few	.	CASSPTGDYGYTF	TGTGCCAGCAGCCCTACAGGTGACTATGGCTACACCTTC
TRBV9	14	TRBJ2-7	few	TRBD1	CASTTGTGSYEQYF	TGTGCCAGCACAACCGGGACAGGCTCCTACGAGCAGTACTTC
TRBV9	16	TRBJ2-1	.	TRBD1	CASSVGGTGTYNEQFF	TGTGCCAGCAGCGTAGGGGGGACAGGTACCTACAATGAGCAGTTCTTC
TRBV7-6	18	TRBJ1-2	.	TRBD1	CASSLDPGQTVPNYGYTF	TGTGCCAGCAGCCTAGACCCGGGACAGACAGTGCCTAACTATGGCTACACCTTC
TRBV7-9	17	TRBJ2-7	few	TRBD1	CASSPRFATGHLIEQYF	TGTGCCAGCAGCCCGCGGTTTGCGACAGGGCACCTGATCGAGCAGTACTTC
TRBV7-2	14	TRBJ2-1	.	TRBD2	CASSFPERLAVRFF	TGTGCCAGCAGCTTCCCCGAGCGGCTAGCGGTTCGGTTCTTC
TRBV18	18	TRBJ1-2	few	TRBD1	CASSLDRDRHLANYGYTF	TGTGCCAGCTCGCTCGACCGGGACAGGCACCTAGCGAACTATGGCTACACCTTC
TRBV2	13	TRBJ2-1	.	TRBD1	CVKGGQGRNEQFF	TGTGTCAAGGGGGGACAGGGTCGAAATGAGCAGTTCTTC
TRBV5-1	15	TRBJ2-7	few	.	CASSLLGSPYHEQYF	TGCGCCAGCAGCTTGCTAGGATCCCCTTACCACGAGCAGTACTTC
TRBV18	20	TRBJ1-5	.	TRBD1	CASSPLGPGGVRLLDQPQHF	TGTGCCAGCTCACCATTGGGGCCAGGGGGCGTTCGACTTTTAGATCAGCCCCAGCATTTT
TRBV6-1	16	TRBJ2-5	.	TRBD2	CASSEPGLGVQETQYF	TGTGCCAGCAGTGAACCGGGACTAGGTGTTCAAGAGACCCAGTACTTC
TRBV5-4	17	TRBJ2-5	few	TRBD2	CASSLGTSGGAQETQYF	TGTGCCAGCAGCTTGGGGACTAGCGGGGGGGCCCAAGAGACCCAGTACTTC
TRBV5-1	15	TRBJ2-7	few	.	CASSFLRDSPYEQYF	TGCGCCAGCAGCTTTTTGCGGGACAGCCCCTACGAGCAGTACTTC
TRBV2	16	TRBJ2-2	few	TRBD2	CASKVLSGGGTGELFF	TGTGCCAGCAAAGTCCTAAGCGGGGGCGGCACCGGGGAGCTGTTTTTT
TRBV7-8	14	TRBJ2-4	few	.	CASSLVPGLRIQYF	TGTGCCAGCAGCTTAGTCCCAGGGTTGCGCATTCAGTACTTC
TRBV19	13	TRBJ2-1	few	.	CATGGRVRNEQFF	TGTGCCACGGGGGGCAGGGTAAGAAATGAGCAGTTCTTC
TRBV4-2	15	TRBJ1-3	few	.	CASSQAQPSGNTIYF	TGTGCCAGCAGCCAAGCACAGCCCTCTGGAAACACCATATATTTT
TRBV11-2	11	TRBJ2-5	few	.	CASSSGGGQYF	TGTGCCAGCAGCTCCGGTGGAGGCCAGTACTTC
TRBV5-4	16	TRBJ1-1	few	TRBD1	CASSRKGQGTGTEAFF	TGTGCCAGCAGCAGAAAAGGACAGGGGACGGGAACTGAAGCTTTCTTT
TRBV11-2	16	TRBJ1-6	.	.	CASSSLVRQGNSPLHF	TGTGCCAGCAGCTCTTTGGTGCGGCAGGGTAATTCACCCCTCCACTTT
TRBV7-9	15	TRBJ2-1	few	TRBD2	CASSPGTNTYNEQFF	TGTGCCAGCAGCCCCGGGACTAACACCTACAATGAGCAGTTCTTC
TRBV5-1	15	TRBJ2-7	.	.	CASSLAGGVSYEQYF	TGCGCCAGCAGCTTGGCCGGCGGGGTCTCCTACGAGCAGTACTTC
TRBV19	16	TRBJ1-1	few	TRBD1	CASRMGQGNVRSEAFF	TGTGCCAGTAGGATGGGACAGGGAAATGTCAGATCTGAAGCTTTCTTT
TRBV29-1	12	TRBJ2-1	many	.	CSVGGRYNEQFF	TGCAGCGTTGGTGGCAGATACAATGAGCAGTTCTTC
TRBV11-2	15	TRBJ1-5	.	.	CASSLNSGRLEPQHF	TGTGCCAGCAGCTTAAACAGCGGCCGGTTGGAGCCCCAGCATTTT
TRBV5-6	14	TRBJ2-4	few	.	CASSPKGSKNIQYF	TGTGCCAGCAGCCCTAAGGGGTCCAAAAACATTCAGTACTTC